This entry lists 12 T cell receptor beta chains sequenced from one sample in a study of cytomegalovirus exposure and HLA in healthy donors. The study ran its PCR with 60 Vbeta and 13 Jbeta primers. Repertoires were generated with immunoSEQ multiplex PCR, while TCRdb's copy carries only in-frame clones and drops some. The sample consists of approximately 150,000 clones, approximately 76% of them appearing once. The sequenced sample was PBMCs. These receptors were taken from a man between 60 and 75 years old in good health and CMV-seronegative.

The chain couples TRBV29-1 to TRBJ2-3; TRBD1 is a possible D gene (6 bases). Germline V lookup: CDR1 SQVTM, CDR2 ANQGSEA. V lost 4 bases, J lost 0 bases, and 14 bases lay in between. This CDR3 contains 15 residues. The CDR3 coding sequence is TGCAGCGTTGCCGCCCCAGGGGCTAGCACAGATACGCAGTATTTT. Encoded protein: CSVAAPGASTDTQYF.

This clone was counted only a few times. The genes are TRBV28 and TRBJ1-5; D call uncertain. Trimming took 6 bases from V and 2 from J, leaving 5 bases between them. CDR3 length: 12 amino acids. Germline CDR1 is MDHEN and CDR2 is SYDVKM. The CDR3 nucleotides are TGTGCCAGCAGCGTCGGCAATCAGCCCCAGCATTTT. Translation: CASSVGNQPQHF.

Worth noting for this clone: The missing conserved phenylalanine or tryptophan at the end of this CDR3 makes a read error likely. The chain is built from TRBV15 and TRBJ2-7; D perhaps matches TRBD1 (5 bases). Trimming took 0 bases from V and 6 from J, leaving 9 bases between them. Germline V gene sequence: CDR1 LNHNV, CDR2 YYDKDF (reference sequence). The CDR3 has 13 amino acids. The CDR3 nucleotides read TGTGCCACCAGCAGAGATCCAGGGTCCGAGCAGTACCTC. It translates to CATSRDPGSEQYL.

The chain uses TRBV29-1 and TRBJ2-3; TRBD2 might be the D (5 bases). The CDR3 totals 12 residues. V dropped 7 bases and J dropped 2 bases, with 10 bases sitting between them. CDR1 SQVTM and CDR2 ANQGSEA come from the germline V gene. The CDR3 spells CSGSDPTDTQYF. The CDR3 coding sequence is TGCAGCGGTAGCGACCCCACAGATACGCAGTATTTT.

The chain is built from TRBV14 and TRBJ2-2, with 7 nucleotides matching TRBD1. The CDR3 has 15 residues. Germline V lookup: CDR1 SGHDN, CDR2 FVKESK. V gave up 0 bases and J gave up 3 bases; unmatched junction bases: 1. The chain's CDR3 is CASSQDRGYTGELFF. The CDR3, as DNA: TGTGCCAGCAGCCAAGACAGGGGGTACACCGGGGAGCTGTTTTTT.

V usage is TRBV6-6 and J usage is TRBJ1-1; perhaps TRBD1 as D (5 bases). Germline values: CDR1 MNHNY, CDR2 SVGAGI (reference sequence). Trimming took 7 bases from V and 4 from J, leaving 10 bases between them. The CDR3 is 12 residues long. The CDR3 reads CASTQDITEAFF. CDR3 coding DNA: TGTGCCAGCACCCAGGACATCACTGAAGCTTTCTTT.

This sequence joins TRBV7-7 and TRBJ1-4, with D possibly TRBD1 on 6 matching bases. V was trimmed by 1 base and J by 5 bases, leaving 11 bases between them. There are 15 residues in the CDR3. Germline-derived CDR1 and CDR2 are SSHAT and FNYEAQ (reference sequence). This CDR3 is CASSLGGQGNEKLFF. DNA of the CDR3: TGTGCCAGCAGCTTAGGTGGGCAGGGGAATGAAAAACTGTTTTTT. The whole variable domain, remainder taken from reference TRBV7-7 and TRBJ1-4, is GAGVSQSPRYKVTKRGQDVTLRCDPISSHATLYWYQQALGQGPEFLTYFNYEAQPDKSGLPSDRFSAERPEGSISTLTIQRTEQRDSAMYRCASSLGGQGNEKLFFGSGTQLSVL.

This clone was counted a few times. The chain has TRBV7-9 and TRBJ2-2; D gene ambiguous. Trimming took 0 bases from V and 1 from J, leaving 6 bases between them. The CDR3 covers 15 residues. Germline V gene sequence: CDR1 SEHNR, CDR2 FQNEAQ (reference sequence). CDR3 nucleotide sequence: TGTGCCAGCAGCTTAGCCTACCTGAACACCGGGGAGCTGTTTTTT. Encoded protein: CASSLAYLNTGELFF.

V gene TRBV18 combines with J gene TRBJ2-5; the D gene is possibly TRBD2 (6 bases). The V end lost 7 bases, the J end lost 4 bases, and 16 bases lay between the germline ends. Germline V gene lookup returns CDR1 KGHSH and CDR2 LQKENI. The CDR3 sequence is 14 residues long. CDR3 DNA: TGTGCCAGCTTATTCCATCCCGGGGGAGAGACCCAGTACTTC. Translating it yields CASLFHPGGETQYF. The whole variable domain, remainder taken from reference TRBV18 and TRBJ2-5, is NAGVMQNPRHLVRRRGQEARLRCSPMKGHSHVYWYRQLPEEGLKFMVYLQKENIIDESGMPKERFSAEFPKEGPSILRIQQVVRGDSAAYFCASLFHPGGETQYFGPGTRLLVL.

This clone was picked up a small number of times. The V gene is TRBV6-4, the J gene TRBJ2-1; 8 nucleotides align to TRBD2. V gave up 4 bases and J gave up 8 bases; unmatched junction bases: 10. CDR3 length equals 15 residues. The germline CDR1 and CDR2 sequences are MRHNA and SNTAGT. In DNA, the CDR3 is TGTGCCAGCAGTGTTACGATTAGCGGGAACTATGAGCAGTTCTTC. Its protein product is CASSVTISGNYEQFF.

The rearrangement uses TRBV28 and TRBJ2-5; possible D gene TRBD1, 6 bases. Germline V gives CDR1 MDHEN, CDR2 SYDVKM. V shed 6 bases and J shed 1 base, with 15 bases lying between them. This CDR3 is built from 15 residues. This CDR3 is CASSHLGQIQETQYF. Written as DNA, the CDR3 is TGTGCCAGCAGCCATCTCGGACAGATCCAAGAGACCCAGTACTTC.

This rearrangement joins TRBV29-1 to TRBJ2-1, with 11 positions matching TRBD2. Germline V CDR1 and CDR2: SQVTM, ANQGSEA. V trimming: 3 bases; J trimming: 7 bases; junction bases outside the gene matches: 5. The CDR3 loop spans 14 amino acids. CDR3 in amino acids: CSVDTSGSVNEQFF. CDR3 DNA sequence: TGCAGCGTTGATACTAGCGGGAGTGTAAATGAGCAGTTCTTC.